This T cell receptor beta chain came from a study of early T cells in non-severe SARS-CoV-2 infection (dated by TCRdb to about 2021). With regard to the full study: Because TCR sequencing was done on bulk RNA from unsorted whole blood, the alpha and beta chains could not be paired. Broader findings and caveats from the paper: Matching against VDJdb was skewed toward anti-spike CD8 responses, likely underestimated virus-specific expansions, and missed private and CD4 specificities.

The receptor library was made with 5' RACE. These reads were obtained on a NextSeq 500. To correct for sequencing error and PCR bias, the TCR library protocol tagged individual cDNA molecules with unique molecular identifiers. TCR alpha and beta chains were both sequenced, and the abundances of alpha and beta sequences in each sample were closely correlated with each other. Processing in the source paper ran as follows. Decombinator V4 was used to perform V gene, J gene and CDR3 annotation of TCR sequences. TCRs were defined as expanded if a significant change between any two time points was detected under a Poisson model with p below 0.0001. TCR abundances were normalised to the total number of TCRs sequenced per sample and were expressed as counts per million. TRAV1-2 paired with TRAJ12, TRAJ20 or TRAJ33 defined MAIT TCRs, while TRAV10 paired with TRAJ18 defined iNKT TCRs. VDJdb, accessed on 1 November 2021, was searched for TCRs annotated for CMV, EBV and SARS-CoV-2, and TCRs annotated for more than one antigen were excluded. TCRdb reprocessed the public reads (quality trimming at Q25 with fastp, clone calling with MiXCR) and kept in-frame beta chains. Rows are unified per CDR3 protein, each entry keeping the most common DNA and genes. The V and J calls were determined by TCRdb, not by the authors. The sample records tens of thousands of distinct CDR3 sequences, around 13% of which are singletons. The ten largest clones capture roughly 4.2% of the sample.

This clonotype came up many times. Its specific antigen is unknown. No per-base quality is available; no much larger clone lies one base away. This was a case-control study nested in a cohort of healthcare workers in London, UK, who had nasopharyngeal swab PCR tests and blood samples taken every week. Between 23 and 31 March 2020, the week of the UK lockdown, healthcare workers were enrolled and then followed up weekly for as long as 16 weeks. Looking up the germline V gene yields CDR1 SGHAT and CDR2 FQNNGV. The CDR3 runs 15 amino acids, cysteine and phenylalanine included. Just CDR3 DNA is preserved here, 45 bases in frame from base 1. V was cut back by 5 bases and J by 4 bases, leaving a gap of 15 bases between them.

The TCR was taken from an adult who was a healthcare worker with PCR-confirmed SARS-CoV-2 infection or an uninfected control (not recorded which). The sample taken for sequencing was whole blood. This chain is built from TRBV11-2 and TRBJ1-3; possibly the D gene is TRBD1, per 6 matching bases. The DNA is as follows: TGTGCCAGCAGCGTAAGACCAGGGGACGGAAACACCATATATTTT. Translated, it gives CASSVRPGDGNTIYF.